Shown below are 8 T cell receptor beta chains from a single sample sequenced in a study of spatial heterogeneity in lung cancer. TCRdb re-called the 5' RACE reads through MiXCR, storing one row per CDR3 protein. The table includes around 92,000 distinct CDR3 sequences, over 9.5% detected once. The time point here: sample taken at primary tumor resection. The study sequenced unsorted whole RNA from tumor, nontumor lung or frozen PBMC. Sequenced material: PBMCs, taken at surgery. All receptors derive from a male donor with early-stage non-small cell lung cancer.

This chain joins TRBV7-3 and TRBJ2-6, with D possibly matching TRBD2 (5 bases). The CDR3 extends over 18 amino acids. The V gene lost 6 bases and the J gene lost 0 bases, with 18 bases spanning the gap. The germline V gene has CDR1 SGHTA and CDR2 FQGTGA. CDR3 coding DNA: TGTGCCAGCAGTCTGGTCGGGGTCCCCCTCTCTGGGGCCAACGTCCTGACTTTC. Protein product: CASSLVGVPLSGANVLTF.

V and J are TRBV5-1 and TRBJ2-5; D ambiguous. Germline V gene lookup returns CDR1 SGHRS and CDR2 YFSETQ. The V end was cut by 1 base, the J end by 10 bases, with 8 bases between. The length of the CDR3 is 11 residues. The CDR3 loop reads CASSLRGSQYF. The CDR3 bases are TGCGCCAGCAGCTTGCGAGGCAGCCAGTACTTC.

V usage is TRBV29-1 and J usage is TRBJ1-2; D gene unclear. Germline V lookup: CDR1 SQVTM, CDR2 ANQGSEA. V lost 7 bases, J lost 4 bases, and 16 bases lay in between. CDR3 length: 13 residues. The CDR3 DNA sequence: TGCAGCGACGGCGGCCTTTCGGGCTATGGCTACACCTTC. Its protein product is CSDGGLSGYGYTF. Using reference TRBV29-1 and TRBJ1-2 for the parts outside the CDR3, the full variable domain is SAVISQKPSRDICQRGTSLTIQCQVDSQVTMMFWYRQQPGQSLTLIATANQGSEATYESGFVIDKFPISRPNLTFSTLTVSNMSPEDSSIYLCSDGGLSGYGYTFGSGTRLTVV.

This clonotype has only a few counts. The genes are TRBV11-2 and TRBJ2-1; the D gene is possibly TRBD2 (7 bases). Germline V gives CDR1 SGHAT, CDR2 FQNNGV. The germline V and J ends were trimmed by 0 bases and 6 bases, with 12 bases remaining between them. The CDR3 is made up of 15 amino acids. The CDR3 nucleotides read TGTGCCAGCAGCTTAGATCGGGGGGCATTCAATGAGCAGTTCTTC. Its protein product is CASSLDRGAFNEQFF.

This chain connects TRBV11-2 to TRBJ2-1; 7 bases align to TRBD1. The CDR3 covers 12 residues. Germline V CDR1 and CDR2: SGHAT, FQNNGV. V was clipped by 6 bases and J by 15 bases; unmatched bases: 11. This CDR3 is CASRDDRDGAFF. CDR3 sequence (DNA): TGTGCCAGCAGAGATGACAGGGACGGTGCGTTCTTC.

The CDR3 DNA is TGTGCCAGCAGGAGGGGCGGGACAGGGAATATGGAGGAAGCTTTCTTT. Amino acids: CASRRGGTGNMEEAFF. The chain carries TRBV28 and TRBJ1-1, with 9 bases aligning to TRBD1. The CDR3 extends over 16 amino acids. Germline CDR1 is MDHEN and CDR2 is SYDVKM. With 6 bases clipped from V and 8 bases from J, the junction kept 16 bases outside the gene matches.

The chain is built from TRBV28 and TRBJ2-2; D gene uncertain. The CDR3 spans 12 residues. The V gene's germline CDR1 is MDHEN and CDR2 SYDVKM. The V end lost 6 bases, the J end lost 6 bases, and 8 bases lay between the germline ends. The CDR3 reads CASRQVPGELFF. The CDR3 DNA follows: TGTGCCAGCAGGCAGGTGCCCGGGGAGCTGTTTTTT.

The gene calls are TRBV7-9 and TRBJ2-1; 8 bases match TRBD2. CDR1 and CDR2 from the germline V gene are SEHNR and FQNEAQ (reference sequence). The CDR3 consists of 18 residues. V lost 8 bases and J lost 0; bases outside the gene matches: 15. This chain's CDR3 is CASFRSGGMTSSYNEQFF. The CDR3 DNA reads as TGTGCCAGCTTTCGGAGCGGGGGCATGACGAGCTCCTACAATGAGCAGTTCTTC. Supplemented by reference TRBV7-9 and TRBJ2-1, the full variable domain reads DTGVSQNPRHKITKRGQNVTFRCDPISEHNRLYWYRQTLGQGPEFLTYFQNEAQLEKSRLLSDRFSAERPKGSFSTLEIQRTEQGDSAMYLCASFRSGGMTSSYNEQFFGPGTRLTVL.